This is a list of T cell receptor beta chains from one sample in a study of control samples from healthy donors and cancer patients. Libraries were prepared by immunoSEQ multiplex PCR; TCRdb keeps only in-frame clonotypes and omits some of them. The sample holds some 76,000 clones; just under 90% are singletons and the top ten take about a fifth. Specimen: PBMCs. Receptors originate from a man aged 55 to 70 with lung cancer. The CDR3 runs from the conserved cysteine through the conserved F or W. Fields, in order: J gene, clone size, V gene, D gene, CDR3 protein, CDR3 DNA. D genes are given only for firm matches. Size tells how often a clone was seen (once, few, many) or the class of an expanded clone, and some rows leave it out.

J gene: TRBJ2-1
clone size: .
V gene: TRBV7-9
D gene: .
CDR3 protein: CASSLGRASVNEQFF
CDR3 DNA: TGTGCCAGCAGCTTAGGCAGGGCATCTGTCAATGAGCAGTTCTTC

J gene: TRBJ2-2
clone size: .
V gene: TRBV13
D gene: .
CDR3 protein: CASSPERVGELFF
CDR3 DNA: TGTGCCAGCAGTCCCGAGAGGGTCGGGGAGCTGTTTTTT

J gene: TRBJ2-1
clone size: .
V gene: TRBV5-1
D gene: .
CDR3 protein: CASSLLAGLSYNEQFF
CDR3 DNA: TGCGCCAGCAGCTTGCTGGCCGGCCTCTCCTACAATGAGCAGTTCTTC

J gene: TRBJ2-6
clone size: .
V gene: TRBV27
D gene: .
CDR3 protein: CASSKRVSGANVLTF
CDR3 DNA: TGTGCCAGCAGTAAAAGGGTAAGCGGGGCCAACGTCCTGACTTTC

J gene: TRBJ2-5
clone size: .
V gene: TRBV7-9
D gene: .
CDR3 protein: CASSLGIREAVSQYF
CDR3 DNA: TGTGCCAGCAGCTTAGGGATCAGGGAGGCGGTGTCCCAGTACTTC

J gene: TRBJ1-1
clone size: .
V gene: TRBV27
D gene: .
CDR3 protein: CASSLRSRPNTEAFF
CDR3 DNA: TGTGCCAGCAGTTTACGGAGCCGTCCGAACACTGAAGCTTTCTTT

J gene: TRBJ2-5
clone size: .
V gene: TRBV12-5
D gene: .
CDR3 protein: CASGLVPDGRISGQVQETQYF
CDR3 DNA: TGTGCTAGTGGTTTGGTACCCGATGGGAGGATTTCTGGACAGGTCCAAGAGACCCAGTACTTC

J gene: TRBJ2-2
clone size: .
V gene: TRBV3-1/TRBV3-2
D gene: .
CDR3 protein: CASSQPRFEGAGELFF
CDR3 DNA: TGTGCCAGCAGCCAACCAAGGTTTGAGGGGGCCGGGGAGCTGTTTTTT

J gene: TRBJ2-2
clone size: .
V gene: TRBV7-3
D gene: TRBD2
CDR3 protein: CASSPKIAGGPGTGELFF
CDR3 DNA: TGTGCCAGCAGCCCCAAGATCGCGGGGGGGCCGGGCACCGGGGAGCTGTTTTTT

J gene: TRBJ2-5
clone size: .
V gene: TRBV10-1
D gene: .
CDR3 protein: CASSPGQETQYF
CDR3 DNA: TGCGCCAGCTCCCCGGGGCAAGAGACCCAGTACTTC

J gene: TRBJ1-2
clone size: .
V gene: TRBV9
D gene: .
CDR3 protein: CASSVEGTTNYGYTF
CDR3 DNA: TGTGCCAGCAGCGTAGAAGGCACAACTAACTATGGCTACACCTTC

J gene: TRBJ1-1
clone size: .
V gene: TRBV7-9
D gene: .
CDR3 protein: CASSFSLSGTEAFF
CDR3 DNA: TGTGCCAGCAGCTTCTCACTATCTGGCACTGAAGCTTTCTTT

J gene: TRBJ1-3
clone size: once
V gene: TRBV30
D gene: TRBD1
CDR3 protein: CAWTQGSYTIYF
CDR3 DNA: TGTGCCTGGACACAGGGGAGTTACACCATATATTTT

J gene: TRBJ1-1
clone size: .
V gene: TRBV24-1
D gene: .
CDR3 protein: CATSPRQSNTEAFF
CDR3 DNA: TGTGCCACCAGTCCACGACAATCGAACACTGAAGCTTTCTTT

J gene: TRBJ2-7
clone size: once
V gene: TRBV30
D gene: TRBD1
CDR3 protein: CAWSAGQGSYEQYF
CDR3 DNA: TGTGCCTGGAGTGCGGGACAGGGCTCCTACGAGCAGTACTTC

J gene: TRBJ1-2
clone size: once
V gene: TRBV25-1
D gene: TRBD1
CDR3 protein: CASTASPGTGNYGYTF
CDR3 DNA: TGTGCCAGCACCGCAAGTCCCGGGACAGGGAACTATGGCTACACCTTC

J gene: TRBJ2-4
clone size: .
V gene: TRBV5-6
D gene: .
CDR3 protein: CASSLGRGVVNIQYF
CDR3 DNA: TGTGCCAGCAGCTTGGGCAGAGGGGTGGTAAACATTCAGTACTTC

J gene: TRBJ2-7
clone size: .
V gene: TRBV4-1
D gene: .
CDR3 protein: CASSHPSTYEQYF
CDR3 DNA: TGCGCCAGCAGCCACCCATCGACGTACGAGCAGTACTTC